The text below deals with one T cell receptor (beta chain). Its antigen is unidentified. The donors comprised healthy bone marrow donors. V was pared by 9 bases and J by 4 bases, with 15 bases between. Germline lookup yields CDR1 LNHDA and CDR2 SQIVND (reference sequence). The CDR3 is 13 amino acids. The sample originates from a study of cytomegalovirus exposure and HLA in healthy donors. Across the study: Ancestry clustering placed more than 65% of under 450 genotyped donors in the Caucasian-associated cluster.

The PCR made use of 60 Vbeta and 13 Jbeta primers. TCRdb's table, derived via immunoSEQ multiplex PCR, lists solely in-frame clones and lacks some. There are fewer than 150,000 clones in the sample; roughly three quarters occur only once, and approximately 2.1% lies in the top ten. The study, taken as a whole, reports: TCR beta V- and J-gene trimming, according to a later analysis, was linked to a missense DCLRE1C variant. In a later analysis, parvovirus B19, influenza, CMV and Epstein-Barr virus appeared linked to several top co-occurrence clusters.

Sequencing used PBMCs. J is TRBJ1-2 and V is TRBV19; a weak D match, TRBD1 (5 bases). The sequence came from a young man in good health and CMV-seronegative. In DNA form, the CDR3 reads TGTGCCAGCGGGAACGGGGGAGGCTATGGCTACACCTTC. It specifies CASGNGGGYGYTF.